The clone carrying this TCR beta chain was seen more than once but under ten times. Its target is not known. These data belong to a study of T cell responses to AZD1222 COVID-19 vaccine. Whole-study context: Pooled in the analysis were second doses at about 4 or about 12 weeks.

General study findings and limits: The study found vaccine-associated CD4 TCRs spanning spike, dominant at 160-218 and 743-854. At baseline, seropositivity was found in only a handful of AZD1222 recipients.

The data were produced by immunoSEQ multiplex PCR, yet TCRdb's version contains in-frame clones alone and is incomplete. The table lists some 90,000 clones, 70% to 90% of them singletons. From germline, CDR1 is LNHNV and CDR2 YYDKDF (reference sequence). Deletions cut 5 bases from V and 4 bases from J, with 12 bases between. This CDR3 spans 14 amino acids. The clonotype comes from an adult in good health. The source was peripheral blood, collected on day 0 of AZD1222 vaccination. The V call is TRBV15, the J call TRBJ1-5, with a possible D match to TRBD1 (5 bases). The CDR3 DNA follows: TGTGCCACCAGCTCCCAAGGGGTGAATCAGCCCCAGCATTTT. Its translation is CATSSQGVNQPQHF.